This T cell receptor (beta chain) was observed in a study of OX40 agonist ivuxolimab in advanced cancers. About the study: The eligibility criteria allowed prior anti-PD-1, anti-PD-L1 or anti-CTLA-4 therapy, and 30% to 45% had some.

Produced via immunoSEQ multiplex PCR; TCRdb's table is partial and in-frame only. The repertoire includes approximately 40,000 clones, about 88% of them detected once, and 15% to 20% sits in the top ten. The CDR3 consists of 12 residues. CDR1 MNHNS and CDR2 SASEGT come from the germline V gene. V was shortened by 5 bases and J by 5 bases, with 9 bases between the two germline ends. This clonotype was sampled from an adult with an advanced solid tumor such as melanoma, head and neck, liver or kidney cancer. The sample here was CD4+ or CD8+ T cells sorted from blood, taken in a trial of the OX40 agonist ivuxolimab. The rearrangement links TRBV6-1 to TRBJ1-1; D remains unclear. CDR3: CASSLVGTEAFF. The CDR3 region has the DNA TGTGCCAGCAGTTTAGTTGGTACTGAAGCTTTCTTT.